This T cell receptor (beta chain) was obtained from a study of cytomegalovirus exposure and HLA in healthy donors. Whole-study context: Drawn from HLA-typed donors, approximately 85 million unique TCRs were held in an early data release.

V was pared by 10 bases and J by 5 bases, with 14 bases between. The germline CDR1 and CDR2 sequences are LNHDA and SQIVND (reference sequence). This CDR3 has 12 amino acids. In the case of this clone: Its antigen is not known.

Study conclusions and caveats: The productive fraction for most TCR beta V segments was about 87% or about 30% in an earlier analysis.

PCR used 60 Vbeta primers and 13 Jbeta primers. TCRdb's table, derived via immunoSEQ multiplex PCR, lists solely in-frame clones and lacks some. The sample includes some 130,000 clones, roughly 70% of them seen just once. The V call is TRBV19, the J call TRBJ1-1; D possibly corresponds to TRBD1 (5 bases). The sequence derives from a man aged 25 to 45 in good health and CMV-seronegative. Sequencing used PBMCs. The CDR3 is CATRPGRTEAFF. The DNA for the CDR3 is TGTGCCACCAGGCCAGGGAGGACTGAAGCTTTCTTT.